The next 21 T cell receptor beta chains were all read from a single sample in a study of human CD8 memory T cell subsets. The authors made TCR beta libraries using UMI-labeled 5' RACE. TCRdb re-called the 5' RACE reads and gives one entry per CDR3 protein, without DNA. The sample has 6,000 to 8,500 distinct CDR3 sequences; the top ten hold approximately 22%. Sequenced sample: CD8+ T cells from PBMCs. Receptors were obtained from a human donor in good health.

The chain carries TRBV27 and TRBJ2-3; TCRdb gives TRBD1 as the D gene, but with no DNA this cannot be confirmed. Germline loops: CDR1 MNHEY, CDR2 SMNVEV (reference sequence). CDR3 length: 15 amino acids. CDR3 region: CASSLLRDRPDTQYF.

CDR3 sequence reads: CASSVTRGRGDTQYF. V usage is TRBV28 and J usage is TRBJ2-3; without DNA, the TCRdb call of TRBD2 cannot be checked. This CDR3 comprises 15 residues. Germline CDR1 MDHEN, CDR2 SYDVKM.

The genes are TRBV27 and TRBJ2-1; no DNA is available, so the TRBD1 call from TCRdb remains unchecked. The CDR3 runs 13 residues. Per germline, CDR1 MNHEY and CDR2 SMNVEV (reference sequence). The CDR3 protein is CASSYGHYNEQFF.

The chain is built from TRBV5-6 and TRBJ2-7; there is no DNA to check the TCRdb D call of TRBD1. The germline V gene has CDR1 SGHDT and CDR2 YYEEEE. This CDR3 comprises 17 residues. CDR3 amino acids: CASSLSPPGGGYYEQYF.

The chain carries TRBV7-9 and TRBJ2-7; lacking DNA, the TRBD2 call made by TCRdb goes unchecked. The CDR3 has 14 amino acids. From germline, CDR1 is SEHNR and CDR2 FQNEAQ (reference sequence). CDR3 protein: CASSRPGLAGVKYF.

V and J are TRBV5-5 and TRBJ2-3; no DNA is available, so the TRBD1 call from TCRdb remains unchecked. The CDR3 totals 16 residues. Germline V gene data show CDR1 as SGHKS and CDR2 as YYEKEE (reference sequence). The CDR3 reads CASSFDRGRGPDTQYF.

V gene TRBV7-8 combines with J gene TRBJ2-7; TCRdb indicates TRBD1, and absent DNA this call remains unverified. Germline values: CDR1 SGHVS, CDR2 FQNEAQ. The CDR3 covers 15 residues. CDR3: CASSLYQGVTYEQYF.

CDR3 amino acids: CASSWGVRNEQFF. The genes are TRBV28 and TRBJ2-1; TCRdb indicates TRBD1, and absent DNA this call remains unverified. This CDR3 is built from 13 residues. Per germline, CDR1 MDHEN and CDR2 SYDVKM.

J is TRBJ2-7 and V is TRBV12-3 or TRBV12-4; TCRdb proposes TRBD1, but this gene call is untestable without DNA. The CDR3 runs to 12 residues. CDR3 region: CASRPTGFEQYF.

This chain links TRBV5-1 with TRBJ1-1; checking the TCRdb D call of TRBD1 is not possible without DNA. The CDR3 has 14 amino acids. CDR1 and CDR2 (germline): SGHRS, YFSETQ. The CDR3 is CASGQGRVNTEAFF.

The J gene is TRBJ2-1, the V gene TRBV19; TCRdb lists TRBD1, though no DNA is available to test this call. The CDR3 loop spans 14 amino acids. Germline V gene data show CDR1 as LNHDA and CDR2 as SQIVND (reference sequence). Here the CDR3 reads CASSLGQGIYEQFF. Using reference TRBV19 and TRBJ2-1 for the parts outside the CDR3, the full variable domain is DGGITQSPKYLFRKEGQNVTLSCEQNLNHDAMYWYRQDPGQGLRLIYYSQIVNDFQKGDIAEGYSVSREKKESFPLTVTSAQKNPTAFYLCASSLGQGIYEQFFGPGTRLTVL.

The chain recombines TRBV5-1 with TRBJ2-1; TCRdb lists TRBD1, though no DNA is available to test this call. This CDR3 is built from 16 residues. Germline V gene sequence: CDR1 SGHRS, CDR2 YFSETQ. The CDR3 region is CASSYGTLSSYNEQFF.

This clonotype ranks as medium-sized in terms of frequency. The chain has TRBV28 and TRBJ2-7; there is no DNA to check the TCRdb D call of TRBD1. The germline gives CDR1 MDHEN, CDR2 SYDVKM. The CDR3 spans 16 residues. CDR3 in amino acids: CASSLPTRDVFYEQYF.

The CDR3 spells CASSSGGTYEQYF. The gene calls are TRBV5-1 and TRBJ2-7; TCRdb reports TRBD2, a call that lacks DNA to check it against. CDR3 size: 13 residues. CDR1 and CDR2 (germline): SGHRS, YFSETQ.

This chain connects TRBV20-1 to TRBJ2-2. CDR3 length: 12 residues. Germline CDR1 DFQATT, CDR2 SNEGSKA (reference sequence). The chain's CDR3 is CSRVANTGELFF.

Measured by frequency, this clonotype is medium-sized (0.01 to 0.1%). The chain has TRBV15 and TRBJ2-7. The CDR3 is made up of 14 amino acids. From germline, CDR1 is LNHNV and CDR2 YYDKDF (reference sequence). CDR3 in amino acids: CATRQTAGAYEQYF.

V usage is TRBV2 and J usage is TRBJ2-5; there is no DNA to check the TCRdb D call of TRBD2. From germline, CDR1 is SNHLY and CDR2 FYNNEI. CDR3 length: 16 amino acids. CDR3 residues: CASSFSGLGAQETQYF.

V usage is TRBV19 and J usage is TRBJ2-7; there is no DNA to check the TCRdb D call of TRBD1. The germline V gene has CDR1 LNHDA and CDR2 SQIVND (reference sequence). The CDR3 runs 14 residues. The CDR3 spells CASTPGQGFYEQYF.

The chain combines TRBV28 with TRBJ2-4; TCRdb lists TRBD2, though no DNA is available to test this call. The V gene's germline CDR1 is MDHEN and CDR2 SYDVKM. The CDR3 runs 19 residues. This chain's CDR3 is CASSFGLGGVTVAKNIQYF.

CDR3 sequence: CASSQGGGTQYF. The chain has TRBV11-2 and TRBJ2-5; the TCRdb D gene call, TRBD1, has no DNA to confirm it. Looked up from germline, CDR1 is SGHAT and CDR2 is FQNNGV. CDR3 size: 12 residues.

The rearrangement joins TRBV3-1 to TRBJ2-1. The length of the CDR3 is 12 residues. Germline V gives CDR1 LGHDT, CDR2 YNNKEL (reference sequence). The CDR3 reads CASSDNLNEQFF.